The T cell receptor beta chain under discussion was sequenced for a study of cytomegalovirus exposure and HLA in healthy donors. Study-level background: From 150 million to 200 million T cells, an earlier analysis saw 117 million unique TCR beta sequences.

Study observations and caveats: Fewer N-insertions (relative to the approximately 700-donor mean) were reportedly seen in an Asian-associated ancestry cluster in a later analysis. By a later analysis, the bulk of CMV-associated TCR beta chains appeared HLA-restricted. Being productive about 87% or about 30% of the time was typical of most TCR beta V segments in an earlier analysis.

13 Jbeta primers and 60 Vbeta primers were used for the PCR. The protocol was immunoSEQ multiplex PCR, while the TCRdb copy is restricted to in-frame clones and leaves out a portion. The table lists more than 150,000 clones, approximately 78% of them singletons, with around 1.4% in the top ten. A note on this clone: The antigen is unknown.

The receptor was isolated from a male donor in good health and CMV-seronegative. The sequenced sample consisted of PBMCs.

The DNA of the CDR3 is TGTGCCACCAGCACCCGACTAGGGGAGGAGCAGTTCTTC. Translation: CATSTRLGEEQFF. The rearrangement links TRBV15 to TRBJ2-1; D may be TRBD2 (6 bases). Germline V gene lookup returns CDR1 LNHNV and CDR2 YYDKDF (reference sequence). Trimming cost V 4 bases and J 10 bases, with 14 bases left between them. The CDR3 sequence is 13 residues long.